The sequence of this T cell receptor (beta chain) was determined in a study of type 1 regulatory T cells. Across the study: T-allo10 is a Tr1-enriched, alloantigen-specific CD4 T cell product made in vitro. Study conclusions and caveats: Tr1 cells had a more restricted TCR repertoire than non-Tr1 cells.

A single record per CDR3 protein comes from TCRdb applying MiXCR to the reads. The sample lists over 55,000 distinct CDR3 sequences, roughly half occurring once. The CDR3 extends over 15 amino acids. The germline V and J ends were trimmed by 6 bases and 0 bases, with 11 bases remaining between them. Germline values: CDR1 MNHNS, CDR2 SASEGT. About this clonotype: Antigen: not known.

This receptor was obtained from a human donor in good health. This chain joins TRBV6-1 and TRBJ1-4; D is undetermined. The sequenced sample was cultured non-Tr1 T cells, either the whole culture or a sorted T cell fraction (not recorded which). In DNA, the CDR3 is TGTGCCAGCAGGGTGACCGGGACAACTAATGAAAAACTGTTTTTT. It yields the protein CASRVTGTTNEKLFF.